This TCR beta chain came from a study of shared clonotypes between healthy human individuals. Adult donors, all healthy and HIV-negative, had no recent acute infections or vaccinations. Deep-level settings were used for running the assay. Study processing details: ImmunoSEQ sequences covered only the junction and lacked quality scores; filtering therefore differed. Libraries were prepared by immunoSEQ multiplex PCR; TCRdb keeps only in-frame clonotypes and omits some of them. V, J and clone size reflect that table, while D and trimming were determined from the DNA. The sample has about a million clones, under 80% seen once; the top ten hold approximately 1.5%. The study, taken as a whole, reports: Non-shared clonotypes showed lower generation probabilities than clonotypes common to all four donors.

Comments on this clone: Its antigen is unknown.

Germline values: CDR1 SGDLS, CDR2 YYNGEE. This CDR3 has 12 residues. The V end lost 5 bases, the J end lost 8 bases, and 11 bases lay between the germline ends. This sequence joins TRBV9 and TRBJ2-1; TRBD1 might be the D (5 bases). Sequenced: memory CD4+ T cells sorted from blood. Subset specified: CD45RA-negative fraction. The sequence derives from a man aged 18 to 30 in good health. The CDR3 nucleotides are TGTGCCAGCAGTAGGGGCTTCGATGAGCAGTTCTTC. Its translation is CASSRGFDEQFF.